These 27 T cell receptor beta chains originate from one sample sequenced in a study of T cell responses to AZD1222 COVID-19 vaccine. This table comes from immunoSEQ multiplex PCR, and its TCRdb copy is limited to in-frame clones, with some not included. The sample records roughly 120,000 clones, 90% to 95% being singletons. The sample consisted of peripheral blood, taken on day 0 of AZD1222 vaccination. All receptors come from an adult in good health.

This chain connects TRBV18 to TRBJ2-1, with D hard to call. V was shortened by 2 bases and J by 5 bases, with 7 bases between the two germline ends. The CDR3 has 13 amino acids. Germline V CDR1 and CDR2: KGHSH, LQKENI. As DNA, the CDR3 is TGTGCCAGCTCACCAAGGGCTAACAATGAGCAGTTCTTC. Translated: CASSPRANNEQFF. The full variable domain, in which reference TRBV18 and TRBJ2-1 provide the parts outside the CDR3, is NAGVMQNPRHLVRRRGQEARLRCSPMKGHSHVYWYRQLPEEGLKFMVYLQKENIIDESGMPKERFSAEFPKEGPSILRIQQVVRGDSAAYFCASSPRANNEQFFGPGTRLTVL.

J is TRBJ2-3 and V is TRBV6-2 or TRBV6-3, with D tentatively TRBD1 (6 bases). Per germline, CDR1 MNHEY and CDR2 SVGEGT. This CDR3 has 17 amino acids. V dropped 6 bases and J dropped 0 bases, with 19 bases sitting between them. The CDR3 bases are TGTGCCAGCAGACCTGACAGGTTCGGGCCAAGCACAGATACGCAGTATTTT. This translates into CASRPDRFGPSTDTQYF.

The V gene is TRBV5-1, the J gene TRBJ1-4; D gene uncertain. The CDR3 extends over 15 amino acids. Germline values: CDR1 SGHRS, CDR2 YFSETQ. Trimming pared 0 bases from V and 0 bases from J, leaving 6 bases between. CDR3 sequence: CASSLGLATNEKLFF. CDR3 nucleotide sequence: TGCGCCAGCAGCTTGGGGTTGGCAACTAATGAAAAACTGTTTTTT.

The chain employs TRBV19 and TRBJ2-2; 11 bases agree with TRBD2. Per the germline V gene, CDR1 is LNHDA and CDR2 is SQIVND (reference sequence). The CDR3 loop spans 16 amino acids. The V gene end was trimmed by 0 bases and the J gene end by 6 bases; junction bases not matched to a gene: 3. CDR3 sequence (DNA): TGTGCCAGTAGTATAGAGCTAGCGGGAGGTTCCGGGGAGCTGTTTTTT. This gives the protein CASSIELAGGSGELFF.

The rearrangement links TRBV6-5 to TRBJ1-6; D gene uncertain. The CDR3 consists of 16 residues. The V gene lost 3 bases and the J gene lost 3 bases, with 12 bases spanning the gap. Germline loops: CDR1 MNHEY, CDR2 SVGAGI. The CDR3 sequence is CASSYEGLLYNSPLHF. CDR3 DNA: TGTGCCAGCAGTTATGAGGGTCTTCTCTATAATTCACCCCTCCACTTT.

This chain links TRBV21-1 with TRBJ1-4; the D segment call TRBD1 is taken from the table without a DNA check. TRBV21-1 is deemed a pseudogene. CDR3 size: 14 residues. CDR3 sequence (DNA): TGTGCCAGCAGCAAACGGACCACCAGGGGAAAACTGTTTTTT. Its protein product is CASSKRTTRGKLFF.

This clone showed up just once. The V gene is TRBV27, the J gene TRBJ2-1; TRBD2 is a possible D gene (5 bases). V lost 4 bases and J lost 6, with 13 bases in between. The CDR3 has 14 amino acids. Germline V lookup: CDR1 MNHEY, CDR2 SMNVEV (reference sequence). CDR3 sequence: CASSSARGFNEQFF. The CDR3 bases are TGTGCCAGCAGTTCCGCAAGAGGGTTCAATGAGCAGTTCTTC.

V and J are TRBV30 and TRBJ2-3; the D is unclear. The CDR3 is made up of 16 amino acids. Germline V gene data show CDR1 as GTSNPN and CDR2 as SVGIG (reference sequence). Trimming left V 2 bases short and J 0 bases short, with 15 bases between. CDR3 in amino acids: CAWSSGVGGSTDTQYF. The CDR3, as DNA: TGTGCCTGGAGTTCAGGAGTAGGTGGTAGCACAGATACGCAGTATTTT.

V gene TRBV5-4 combines with J gene TRBJ2-3, with TRBD2 matching 8 bases. CDR3 size: 13 residues. With V trimmed by 3 bases and J by 6 bases, 3 bases remained unmatched. CDR1 is SGHNT, CDR2 YYREEE, per germline (reference sequence). DNA of the CDR3: TGTGCCAGCAGCTGGGGACTAGTGGATACGCAGTATTTT. Its protein is CASSWGLVDTQYF.

The gene calls are TRBV6-5 and TRBJ2-7; D might be TRBD2 (5 bases). The CDR3 spans 12 residues. Between the trimmed V and J ends, which lost 6 bases and 4 bases, there was a span of 10 bases. Germline CDR1 reads MNHEY; CDR2 reads SVGAGI. CDR3 loop: CASRADGYEQYF. CDR3 nucleotide sequence: TGTGCCAGCAGAGCGGACGGATACGAGCAGTACTTC.

V and J are TRBV6-5 and TRBJ1-2, with 9 bases lining up with TRBD1. From germline, CDR1 is MNHEY and CDR2 SVGAGI. V was clipped by 6 bases and J by 8 bases; unmatched bases: 10. The CDR3 totals 14 residues. The CDR3 region is CASSVGQGNFGYTF. The CDR3 bases are TGTGCCAGCAGCGTGGGACAGGGAAATTTCGGCTACACCTTC.

The V call is TRBV6-2 or TRBV6-3, the J call TRBJ2-1; TRBD1 agrees at 9 bases. The germline CDR1 and CDR2 sequences are MNHEY and SVGEGT. V was pared by 5 bases and J by 7 bases, with 9 bases of the junction left unmatched. There are 15 residues in the CDR3. This CDR3 is CASSLRQGVGNEQFF. The CDR3 DNA reads TGTGCCAGCAGTCTTAGACAGGGGGTAGGTAATGAGCAGTTCTTC.

The chain uses TRBV5-1 and TRBJ1-1; unclear D gene. V lost 0 bases and J lost 0, with 12 bases in between. Germline V CDR1 and CDR2: SGHRS, YFSETQ. The CDR3 is 16 residues long. In DNA form, the CDR3 reads TGCGCCAGCAGCTTGGTAGGGTATGGGGTGAACACTGAAGCTTTCTTT. Its protein product is CASSLVGYGVNTEAFF.

This chain links TRBV28 with TRBJ2-1, with D perhaps matching TRBD2 (7 bases). This CDR3 contains 13 residues. Trimming removed 2 bases from V and 15 bases from J, with 17 bases in between. Germline CDR1 MDHEN, CDR2 SYDVKM. Here the CDR3 reads CASSLGGRGEGFF. The CDR3, as DNA: TGTGCCAGCAGTTTAGGCGGTAGGGGGGAGGGGTTCTTC.

A few counts support this clone. This chain joins TRBV2 and TRBJ1-5; 9 nucleotides agree with TRBD1. This CDR3 comprises 15 residues. Germline trimming cut 2 bases from V and 7 bases from J; bases unmatched to any gene: 6. Germline-derived CDR1 and CDR2 are SNHLY and FYNNEI. CDR3 amino acids: CASSETGGSRQPQHF. Here the CDR3 DNA reads TGTGCCAGCAGTGAAACAGGGGGCTCGAGGCAGCCCCAGCATTTT.

The J gene is TRBJ2-7, the V gene TRBV3-1 (or the pseudogene TRBV3-2); 10 positions match TRBD2. From germline, CDR1 is LGHDT and CDR2 YNNKEL (reference sequence). The CDR3 consists of 16 residues. The junction had 10 bases not matched to a gene; V was cut back by 4 bases and J by 4 bases. CDR3 loop: CASSPKGASGSYEQYF. CDR3 in DNA: TGTGCCAGCAGCCCCAAAGGAGCTAGCGGGAGTTACGAGCAGTACTTC.

The V and J genes are TRBV12-5 and TRBJ2-7; 13 nucleotides agree with TRBD2. The CDR3 runs 21 residues. Per germline, CDR1 LGHNT and CDR2 FRNRAP. V trimming: 4 bases; J trimming: 4 bases; junction bases outside the gene matches: 22. The CDR3 region is CASGWRQGRGTSGRVRYEQYF. Here the CDR3 DNA reads TGTGCTAGTGGTTGGAGACAGGGCCGGGGAACTAGCGGGAGGGTTCGGTACGAGCAGTACTTC. The full variable domain, with the rest looked up from reference TRBV12-5 and TRBJ2-7, is DARVTQTPRHKVTEMGQEVTMRCQPILGHNTVFWYRQTMMQGLELLAYFRNRAPLDDSGMPKDRFSAEMPDATLATLKIQPSEPRDSAVYFCASGWRQGRGTSGRVRYEQYFGPGTRLTVT.

Here the CDR3 reads CASSHWTSGRSYNEQFF. The CDR3 DNA follows: TGTGCCAGCAGCCATTGGACTAGCGGGAGGTCCTACAATGAGCAGTTCTTC. The gene calls are TRBV3-1 (or the pseudogene TRBV3-2) and TRBJ2-1, with 14 bases fitting TRBD2. The V segment lost 3 bases and the J segment 1 base; nucleotides outside the gene matches: 2. The CDR3 is 17 amino acids. The germline V gene encodes CDR1 LGHDT and CDR2 YNNKEL (reference sequence).

The J gene is TRBJ2-1, the V gene TRBV19, with 15 bases identical to TRBD2. The germline gives CDR1 LNHDA, CDR2 SQIVND (reference sequence). The CDR3 is made up of 15 amino acids. With V trimmed by 6 bases and J by 9 bases, 6 bases remained unmatched. CDR3 residues: CASRAGLAGGGEQFF. In DNA, the CDR3 is TGTGCCAGTAGGGCGGGACTAGCGGGAGGAGGTGAGCAGTTCTTC.

The J gene is TRBJ2-1, the V gene TRBV9, with D possibly being TRBD2 (5 bases). V was trimmed by 6 bases and J by 2 bases, leaving 18 bases between them. The CDR3 spans 16 residues. The germline CDR1 and CDR2 sequences are SGDLS and YYNGEE. CDR3 sequence: CASTALGGGTYNEQFF. CDR3 in DNA: TGTGCCAGCACCGCCCTCGGAGGCGGCACCTACAATGAGCAGTTCTTC.

V usage is TRBV28 and J usage is TRBJ2-3; the D is unclear. The V gene's germline CDR1 is MDHEN and CDR2 SYDVKM. The CDR3 spans 19 residues. With 6 bases removed from V and 0 bases from J, the gap between germline ends came to 25 bases. The CDR3 bases are TGTGCCAGCAGCACCCACTTCTCAAACAGATTCTCTAGCACAGATACGCAGTATTTT. Translating it yields CASSTHFSNRFSSTDTQYF.

The CDR3 is CASSLAGRTGPLNTEAFF. CDR3 DNA: TGTGCCAGCAGCTTGGCAGGCAGGACAGGTCCTTTGAACACTGAAGCTTTCTTT. This chain uses TRBV5-4 with TRBJ1-1; 7 bases align to TRBD1. The V gene's germline CDR1 is SGHNT and CDR2 YYREEE (reference sequence). The CDR3 is made up of 18 amino acids. After removal of 0 bases from V and 0 bases from J, the junction contained 11 bases not matched to a gene.

The V and J genes are TRBV28 and TRBJ1-5, with 7 bases lining up with TRBD1. Losses at the gene ends were 7 bases for V and 10 bases for J; bases not matched to a gene: 13. Germline loops: CDR1 MDHEN, CDR2 SYDVKM. This CDR3 spans 14 amino acids. The CDR3 DNA follows: TGTGCCAGCACCAAGCCCAGGGGGGGACGACCCCAGCATTTT. This sequence encodes CASTKPRGGRPQHF.

This chain links TRBV24-1 with TRBJ1-2; D is perhaps TRBD1 (6 bases). Germline lookup yields CDR1 KGHDR and CDR2 SFDVKD. V dropped 3 bases and J dropped 8 bases, with 12 bases sitting between them. The CDR3 covers 13 residues. DNA of the CDR3: TGTGCCACCAGTGATATTACAGGGTTGGGCTACACCTTC. Translated, it gives CATSDITGLGYTF.

The chain carries TRBV19 and TRBJ2-7; TRBD1 matches 7 bases. The V segment lost 3 bases and the J segment 2 bases; nucleotides outside the gene matches: 1. The CDR3 runs 13 residues. The V gene's germline CDR1 is LNHDA and CDR2 SQIVND (reference sequence). The DNA of the CDR3 is TGTGCCAGTAGTATCCAGGGGGCCTACGAGCAGTACTTC. Its protein product is CASSIQGAYEQYF.

The chain joins TRBV18 to TRBJ2-7; the match to TRBD1 covers 9 bases. With 5 bases clipped from V and 1 base from J, the junction kept 15 bases outside the gene matches. Per the germline V gene, CDR1 is KGHSH and CDR2 is LQKENI. This CDR3 is 18 amino acids long. The CDR3 region has the DNA TGTGCCAGCTCATCTCAACCCGGACAGGGGAGTAGGTCCTACGAGCAGTACTTC. This encodes CASSSQPGQGSRSYEQYF.

J is TRBJ2-2 and V is TRBV5-8, with unresolved D. Deletions cut 5 bases from V and 2 bases from J, with 7 bases between. Germline-derived CDR1 and CDR2 are SGHTS and YDEGEE. This CDR3 is 13 amino acids long. The CDR3 reads CASRPQNTGELFF. The CDR3 DNA follows: TGTGCCAGCAGGCCCCAAAACACCGGGGAGCTGTTTTTT.